This TCR beta chain was recovered during a study of blood T cell repertoires in COVID-19. Produced via immunoSEQ multiplex PCR; TCRdb's table is partial and in-frame only. The sample shows approximately 190,000 clones, roughly 80% of them seen only once. While infection was still active, Seattle patients were enrolled and then followed longitudinally. The CDR3 loop spans 18 amino acids. Germline CDR1 reads LGHNT; CDR2 reads FRNRAP. V lost 1 base and J lost 7; bases outside the gene matches: 13. V gene TRBV12-5 combines with J gene TRBJ2-1, with 10 bases lining up with TRBD2. The material sequenced was peripheral blood. The TCR was taken from a woman aged 55-70 years with COVID-19, enrolled during active disease. The CDR3 nucleotides are TGTGCTAGTGGTTTGGCTTTAGCGGGGGGCACATGGTTGAATGAGCAGTTCTTC. Its translation: CASGLALAGGTWLNEQFF.